This T cell receptor (beta chain) stems from a study of cytomegalovirus exposure and HLA in healthy donors (dated by TCRdb to about 2017). For context, the study as a whole: In an earlier analysis of approximately 500 of the donors, 250 to 350 Gb of sequence data and some 100 million unique TCR beta sequences from 150 million to 200 million T cells were reported. An early release that covered 500 to 800 HLA-typed donors contained approximately 300 gigabases of sequencing data and some 87 million unique TCR sequences. Of the roughly 400 genotyped donors, approximately 80% fell in the genetic ancestry cluster associated with self-reported Caucasian donors. The aim of the study was to test whether cataloging public T cell receptors could identify signatures of past pathogen exposure. The T cell repertoires of under 750 subjects were profiled by immunosequencing and related to cytomegalovirus serostatus. Besides the first cohort of under 700 subjects, a separate validation cohort made up of 120 or so different subjects was used. To predict cytomegalovirus infection status, the study brought together high-throughput TCR immunosequencing, statistical association of individual TCRs with disease status, and machine learning. A later analysis re-examined previously published TCR beta repertoires from hundreds of donors and added high-resolution HLA genotyping to investigate patterns of TCR occurrence. In the later analysis, no new phenotypic data were used to find candidate immune exposures; instead, reliance was placed on TCR beta sequences and their occurrence across donors. An earlier analysis of about 600 of the donors used high-throughput TCR beta sequencing to judge whether each TCR beta V gene segment behaved as functional or pseudogenic. Donor age, sex, ethnicity and CMV serostatus were compiled together with the repertoire data. Genome-wide SNP genotypes for about 55% of the 666 donors were used in a later genetic analysis, which treated that subset as a discovery cohort. Every repertoire in the discovery cohort had been generated on one and the same sequencing platform. HLA typing included class I and class II loci at four-digit resolution. The number of typed donors differed by locus: about 629-630 for A, B, C, DRB1 and DQB1; 500 to 550 for DQA1; some 610 for DPA1; and roughly 450 for DPB1. Four or five DR-DQ haplotypes were handled as single units for association and clustering because linkage in the cohort was strong. On average, 235,054 unique TCR beta nucleotide sequences were sequenced per donor among a few hundred genotyped donors of the cohort, with 15% to 20% of those sequences being non-productive.

General conclusions and limits of the study: In the study, some 160 TCR beta chains were listed as associated with cytomegalovirus. Across donors, most TCR sequences were observed very rarely, whereas some public TCRs were present in many individuals. The classifier was reported to diagnose cytomegalovirus status with high specificity and sensitivity in both the original and validation cohorts. In this cohort, only TCR beta chains were sequenced, and detectable features were limited by the absence of alpha or paired-chain data. HLA typing was unavailable for some donors at each locus, so association tests used only the typed subset. For the cohort, immune exposure information was limited to CMV serostatus. Sequencing depth was assumed to be roughly uniform across donors in the presence/absence analyses, though that assumption may not hold. In an earlier analysis of some 550 of the donors, most TCR beta V segments were observed in productive rearrangements about 90% or about 30% of the time, broadly matching IMGT annotations. A few of the identified cytomegalovirus-associated TCR beta chains were confirmed in vitro to be specific for cytomegalovirus antigens. Assigning TCR associations to individual alleles was difficult when HLA alleles, especially DR and DQ, strongly co-occurred. In a later genetic analysis, fewer N-insertions in productive TCRs were reported among donors in an Asian-associated ancestry cluster than the approximately 630-donor mean. A group of highly shared sequence variants was considered likely to be a technical artifact of the sequencing pipeline. The authors suggested that the approach could potentially be extended to other disease states and immunological phenotypes. Compared with equally common non-associated chains, HLA-associated TCR beta chains in a later analysis were more clonally expanded and had lower generation probabilities. A further reported finding was that TCR beta sequences accurately predicted the HLA-A and HLA-B alleles for most subjects in the first cohort. Most CMV-associated TCR beta chains appeared to be HLA-restricted in a later analysis, and the HLA associations seemed to be driven largely by CMV exposure. A later analysis found that TCR association rates varied across HLA loci, with DRB1 alleles showing the most associated TCRs and HLA-C alleles the fewest. According to a later analysis, parvovirus B19, influenza, CMV and Epstein-Barr virus appeared linked to several top co-occurrence clusters. At a false discovery rate of 0.05, a later analysis linked some 17,000 TCR beta sequences to specific HLA alleles. The earlier analysis of 587 of the donors excluded 15 to 20 rarely observed V segments, including chromosome 9 orphons, because counts were too low. Because the 87-base-pair reads could not distinguish some IMGT-functional V segments, including TRBV6-2 and TRBV6-3, those segments were excluded. Correlated functional status among segregating V segments might reflect linkage disequilibrium, but an unknown experimental factor could not be ruled out. In a later genetic analysis, a missense DCLRE1C variant was associated with V-gene and J-gene trimming of TCR beta chains, and the association was replicated in an independent cohort.

The cohort consisted of hundreds of healthy bone marrow donors. At the time of sampling, all cohort members were nominally healthy, though unrecorded immune exposures were likely present. The donor tested CMV seropositive, placing the donor among the roughly 300 seropositive members of the cohort. A peripheral blood sample was collected from each donor, and TCR beta sequencing was performed on peripheral blood mononuclear cells. Genomic DNA extraction from the blood cell samples was performed with the Qiagen DNeasy Blood Extraction Kit. The library came from the immunoSEQ multiplex PCR assay. The multiplex PCR relied on a mix of 60 forward primers for TCR Vbeta segments and 13 reverse primers for TCR Jbeta segments. The CDR3 region of rearranged TCR beta genes was amplified from genomic DNA by a multiplex PCR assay. On the Illumina HiSeq System, the amplified TCR beta libraries were sequenced as 87-base-pair reads. Turning to the authors' computational methods: Across the roughly 640 repertoires, a later analysis counted about 81 million unique TCR beta chains, approximately 10 million of which were shared by at least two donors. Raw reads were error-corrected and collapsed into unique sequences by a nearest-neighbor algorithm in which closely related sequences were merged to remove PCR and sequencing errors. To assign V, D and J gene segments, CDR3 sequences were aligned to IMGT reference sequences. For a sequence to be retained, a match of at least six nucleotides to both a V gene segment and a J gene segment was required. Rearrangements were called productive when the CDR3 lacked stop codons and stayed in frame with V and J; all others were non-productive. CDR3 was defined according to IMGT convention as the region running from the second conserved V-encoded cysteine to the conserved J-encoded phenylalanine. The earlier analysis of about 590 of the donors excluded sequences that lacked an unambiguous match to a single V gene segment. An earlier analysis of a few hundred of the donors called V segments functional above 56.7% productive rearrangements and segregating when the between-donor standard deviation exceeded 5%. To diagnose cytomegalovirus status from the catalog of TCR beta chain sequences, a statistical classification framework was built. A later analysis assigned V and J genes by comparing TCR nucleotide sequences with IMGT/GENE-DB human TR gene sequences. Using the TCRdist pipeline, a later analysis assigned CDR3 sequences along with most-parsimonious VDJ recombination scenarios. In a later analysis, each TCR beta chain was defined by its CDR3 amino acid sequence together with its V-gene family, and reads lacking a unique V-gene family were excluded. As a way to deal with suspected cross-contamination and a sequencing artifact, a later analysis dropped 592 nucleotide sequences that were highly shared and had low generation probability. For each public chain, a later analysis derived a clonal expansion index from normalized ranks of inferred template counts within each repertoire. Generation probabilities in a later analysis came from a VDJ recombination model fitted to out-of-frame rearrangements, and those results were checked against IGoR. In a later analysis, hypergeometric tests were used to score TCR-TCR, TCR-HLA and TCR-CMV co-occurrence, with a repertoire-size bias correction applied to TCR pairs. A later analysis estimated false discovery rates by permuting HLA or CMV assignments 20 times. In a later analysis, co-occurring TCRs were grouped using DBSCAN, and TCRdist sequence similarity was added for clustering within HLA-allele-positive subsets. For co-occurrence clustering, repertoires with fewer than 30,000 or more than 120,000 public chains were excluded, along with a handful of repertoires with anomalous nucleotide sharing. The table comes from immuneACCESS by way of TCRdb, which keeps in-frame sequences with V and J called. Part of the clones is missing from these tables; in studies checked, under half for an unresolved V gene and the rest for unknown reasons. For V, J and clone size, that table is used; D and trimming come from the DNA. The sample's table covers about 62,000 clones. The ten top clones hold 4% to 5.5% of the sample.

V lost 8 bases and J lost 2 bases; the stretch between them is 16 bases long. CDR1 and CDR2, per the germline V gene, are MNHNS and SASEGT. Reading from cysteine to phenylalanine, the CDR3 counts 14 amino acids. The retained sequence is limited to the CDR3, 42 bases, with the frame set at the first base. Worth noting for this clone: Its antigen is unknown.

Sequenced input: PBMCs. This clonotype was obtained from a man aged 25-45 years in good health and CMV-seropositive. The V gene is TRBV6-1 and the J gene is TRBJ2-7, and the D gene may be TRBD2, 6 bases matching. The CDR3 here reads CASRETIYTYEQYF. The DNA reads TGTGCCAGCCGGGAGACGATCTACACCTACGAGCAGTACTTC.